This T cell receptor beta chain was identified in a study of T cell repertoires in aging, cancer and after chemotherapy. In its sample, this clonotype was seen a few times. Trimming took 8 bases from V and 6 from J; bases not matched to a gene: 18. The length of the CDR3 is 17 residues. Germline-derived CDR1 and CDR2 are MDHEN and SYDVKM. Amplification of TCR beta used genomic DNA extracted from peripheral blood. Multiplex touch-down PCR with TRB-A/B primers amplified rearranged V-D-J TRB sequences. TCRdb used MiXCR to reprocess the multiplex PCR reads, holding one entry per CDR3 protein. Counted here are approximately 5,900 distinct CDR3 sequences, approximately 20% occurring once; the ten biggest clones make up about 2.6%.

The TCR comes from a human donor with a blood cancer. Sequencing input: blood. The chain links TRBV28 to TRBJ1-2, with TRBD1 identical over 10 bases. The CDR3 loop is CASAPGGGQGFTNGYTF. The CDR3 DNA sequence: TGTGCCAGCGCTCCAGGGGGGGGACAGGGGTTTACTAATGGCTACACCTTC.